This TCR beta chain was captured by sequencing in a study of T cells in localized non-small cell lung cancer. Some clones are missing from TCRdb's copy, which holds only in-frame ones; the method was immunoSEQ multiplex PCR. The data hold roughly 23,000 clones, with about 89% observed a single time. This clone has only one observation. Its antigen remains unidentified. Study observations and caveats: Heterogeneity cannot be ruled out, as sequencing used one tumor region only. Clonality peaked in uninvolved adjacent lung rather than tumor. Elevated circulating T cell density in blood was associated with longer overall survival. Adjacent lung tissue had a median approximately 61 of the top 100 clones found in the tumor.

Germline V lookup: CDR1 MNHEY, CDR2 SMNVEV (reference sequence). Trimming stripped 2 bases from V and 7 bases from J, with 8 bases between. This CDR3 is built from 13 residues. This receptor was obtained from an older male donor with stage I lung adenocarcinoma. J is TRBJ2-2 and V is TRBV27; D is unclear. This specimen consisted of peripheral blood, obtained before any cancer treatment. CDR3 bases: TGTGCCAGCAGTTTAGGTCAAGGCGGGGAGCTGTTTTTT. Amino acids: CASSLGQGGELFF.